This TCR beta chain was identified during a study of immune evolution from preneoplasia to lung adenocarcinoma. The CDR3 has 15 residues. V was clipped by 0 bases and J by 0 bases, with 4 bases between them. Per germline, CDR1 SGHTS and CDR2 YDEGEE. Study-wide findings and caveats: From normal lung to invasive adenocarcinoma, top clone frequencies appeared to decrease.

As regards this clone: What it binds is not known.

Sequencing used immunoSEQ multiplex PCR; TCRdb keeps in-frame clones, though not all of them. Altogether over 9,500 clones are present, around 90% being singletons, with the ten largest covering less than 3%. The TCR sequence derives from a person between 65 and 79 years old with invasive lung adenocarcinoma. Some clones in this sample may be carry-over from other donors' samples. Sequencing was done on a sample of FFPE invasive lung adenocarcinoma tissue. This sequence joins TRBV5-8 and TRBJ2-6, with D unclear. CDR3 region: CASSLEISGANVLTF. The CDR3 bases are TGTGCCAGCAGCTTGGAAATCTCTGGGGCCAACGTCCTGACTTTC.